These 27 T cell receptor beta chains came from one sample sequenced in a study of T cell responses to AZD1222 COVID-19 vaccine. Assay: immunoSEQ multiplex PCR; the TCRdb copy retains only in-frame clones and omits some. The repertoire consists of tens of thousands of clones, with around three quarters occurring once and the leading ten covering around 3.9%. The sequences come from peripheral blood, collected on day 0 of AZD1222 vaccination. The source is an adult in good health.

The chain carries TRBV28 and TRBJ2-5; D gene ambiguous. This CDR3 is 15 amino acids long. Deletions cut 1 base from V and 2 bases from J, with 11 bases between. Germline V CDR1 and CDR2: MDHEN, SYDVKM. CDR3 region: CASSLFGQNQETQYF. CDR3 bases: TGTGCCAGCAGTTTATTTGGCCAGAATCAAGAGACCCAGTACTTC.

This clone was seen a handful of times. The CDR3, as DNA: TGTGCCAGCAGCCCCCTACATGGTGAAAAACTGTTTTTT. It encodes CASSPLHGEKLFF. The chain joins TRBV4-2 to TRBJ1-4; no definite D call. V shed 4 bases and J shed 7 bases, with 10 bases lying between them. In germline, CDR1 is LGHNA, CDR2 YNFKEQ. The CDR3 spans 13 residues.

The rearrangement links TRBV2 to TRBJ2-3; no clear D. The CDR3 consists of 11 residues. In germline, CDR1 is SNHLY, CDR2 FYNNEI. Trimming took 7 bases from V and 5 from J, leaving 7 bases between them. CDR3 amino acids: CASKRGDTQYF. The CDR3, as DNA: TGTGCCAGCAAACGAGGAGATACGCAGTATTTT.

The rearrangement uses TRBV27 and TRBJ2-4, with 11 bases aligning to TRBD2. From germline, CDR1 is MNHEY and CDR2 SMNVEV (reference sequence). V shed 3 bases and J 8 bases; nucleotides not matched to a gene: 3. CDR3 length: 14 amino acids. CDR3 protein: CASSFLAGGDIQYF. The CDR3 DNA sequence: TGTGCCAGCAGTTTTTTAGCGGGGGGGGACATTCAGTACTTC.

The CDR3 loop reads CASSPRLAGNTDTQYF. CDR3 nucleotide sequence: TGTGCCAGCAGCCCCCGACTAGCGGGGAACACAGATACGCAGTATTTT. The genes are TRBV11-2 and TRBJ2-3; TRBD2 matches at 11 bases. From germline, CDR1 is SGHAT and CDR2 FQNNGV. The CDR3 extends over 16 amino acids. V shed 5 bases and J 2 bases; nucleotides not matched to a gene: 6.

The rearrangement joins TRBV4-3 to TRBJ1-1; 9 positions match TRBD1. V trimming: 1 base; J trimming: 8 bases; junction bases outside the gene matches: 5. The CDR3 spans 14 residues. The V gene's germline CDR1 is LGHNA and CDR2 YSLEER. CDR3 bases: TGCGCCAGCAGCCAAGGCGGGACAGGGTTGGAAGCTTTCTTT. Translating gives CASSQGGTGLEAFF.

The gene calls are TRBV11-2 and TRBJ2-2, with no clear D. The V gene lost 3 bases and the J gene lost 0 bases, with 8 bases spanning the gap. Germline V gene lookup returns CDR1 SGHAT and CDR2 FQNNGV. The length of the CDR3 is 15 residues. The CDR3 DNA reads TGTGCCAGCAGCTTTTCCACTTCGAACACCGGGGAGCTGTTTTTT. Amino acids: CASSFSTSNTGELFF.

This sequence joins TRBV29-1 and TRBJ1-4; D might be TRBD1 (6 bases). The germline V gene has CDR1 SQVTM and CDR2 ANQGSEA. CDR3 length equals 14 residues. Trimming removed 7 bases at V and 4 bases at J, with 16 bases between. CDR3 protein: CSAGQTGNNEKLFF. CDR3 DNA: TGCAGCGCAGGCCAGACAGGAAATAATGAAAAACTGTTTTTT.

The chain employs TRBV28 and TRBJ1-4; D uncertain. Germline V gives CDR1 MDHEN, CDR2 SYDVKM. Trimming pared 6 bases from V and 3 bases from J, leaving 11 bases between. This CDR3 has 14 residues. The CDR3 DNA reads as TGTGCCAGCAGGCGTCCCGAGGCTAATGAAAAACTGTTTTTT. Its translation is CASRRPEANEKLFF. Together with reference TRBV28 and TRBJ1-4, the CDR3 gives the full variable domain: DVKVTQSSRYLVKRTGEKVFLECVQDMDHENMFWYRQDPGLGLRLIYFSYDVKMKEKGDIPEGYSVSREKKERFSLILESASTNQTSMYLCASRRPEANEKLFFGSGTQLSVL.

The rearrangement joins TRBV2 to TRBJ1-4; D is possibly TRBD1 (5 bases). This CDR3 contains 14 residues. The germline V gene has CDR1 SNHLY and CDR2 FYNNEI. V lost 6 bases and J lost 6, with 14 bases in between. This chain's CDR3 is CASRGRREDEKLFF. CDR3 DNA sequence: TGTGCCAGCAGGGGACGGCGGGAGGATGAAAAACTGTTTTTT.

The V and J genes are TRBV6-1 and TRBJ1-2, with D perhaps TRBD1 (5 bases). Germline loops: CDR1 MNHNS, CDR2 SASEGT. This CDR3 is 15 amino acids long. Trimming stripped 2 bases from V and 8 bases from J, with 18 bases between. The CDR3 here is CASSEFGGSRSGYTF. The CDR3 DNA sequence: TGTGCCAGCAGTGAATTTGGGGGTTCGAGAAGCGGCTACACCTTC.

The chain joins TRBV19 to TRBJ2-1; D uncertain. The germline V gene has CDR1 LNHDA and CDR2 SQIVND (reference sequence). CDR3 length equals 13 residues. V lost 4 bases to trimming and J lost 5 bases, with 9 bases between them. The CDR3 region has the DNA TGTGCCAGTAGTACCAGCACAAACAATGAGCAGTTCTTC. Translation gives CASSTSTNNEQFF.

The rearrangement uses TRBV6-4 and TRBJ2-4; D assignment may be TRBD1 or TRBD2 (5 bases each). The V gene's germline CDR1 is MRHNA and CDR2 SNTAGT. Trimming removed 7 bases at V and 0 bases at J, with 16 bases between. This CDR3 contains 16 residues. The CDR3 sequence: CASTKGRFVAKNIQYF. As DNA, the CDR3 is TGTGCCAGCACCAAGGGACGCTTTGTAGCCAAAAACATTCAGTACTTC.

V is TRBV3-1 (or the pseudogene TRBV3-2) and J is TRBJ1-2, with D hard to call. Germline CDR1 is LGHDT and CDR2 is YNNKEL (reference sequence). V lost 0 bases and J 8 bases, leaving 10 bases between the germline ends. The CDR3 has 13 amino acids. The CDR3 sequence is CASSQEVLGGYTF. CDR3 nucleotides: TGTGCCAGCAGCCAAGAGGTTCTTGGGGGCTACACCTTC.

This chain joins TRBV5-1 and TRBJ2-2; 11 nucleotides align to TRBD1. This CDR3 is 13 amino acids long. V lost 7 bases and J lost 4; bases outside the gene matches: 0. The germline V gene has CDR1 SGHRS and CDR2 YFSETQ. The DNA for the CDR3 is TGCGCCAGCGGACAGGGGGCCACCGGGGAGCTGTTTTTT. Translated, it gives CASGQGATGELFF.

The chain has TRBV5-1 and TRBJ2-6, with D maybe TRBD2 (7 bases). This CDR3 has 18 amino acids. Per the germline V gene, CDR1 is SGHRS and CDR2 is YFSETQ. V was trimmed by 4 bases and J by 0 bases, leaving 17 bases between them. For the CDR3, the DNA is TGCGCCAGCAGCATCAACGGGGGGCCCGTCTCTGGGGCCAACGTCCTGACTTTC. This sequence encodes CASSINGGPVSGANVLTF.

For this clone: The same CDR3 is also encoded by other DNA sequences in this sample. V and J are TRBV28 and TRBJ1-2; D is possibly TRBD1 (6 bases). Germline loops: CDR1 MDHEN, CDR2 SYDVKM. V was pared by 6 bases and J by 4 bases, with 15 bases between. The CDR3 runs to 14 residues. The CDR3 region is CASSPGGWGYGYTF. The DNA of the CDR3 is TGTGCCAGCAGCCCCGGGGGCTGGGGCTATGGCTACACCTTC.

CDR3 DNA: TGTGCTAGTGGTTTGGTACCTGGGCAGACGGAAGCTTTCTTT. This codes for CASGLVPGQTEAFF. The chain links TRBV12-5 to TRBJ1-1, with D unresolved. The CDR3 is 14 amino acids. Germline V gene lookup returns CDR1 LGHNT and CDR2 FRNRAP. Trimming took off 0 bases at V and 8 bases at J, with 13 bases between the two ends.

In its sample, this clone was seen a few times. The chain carries TRBV6-1 and TRBJ1-3; possible D gene TRBD1, 5 bases. With 2 bases removed from V and 3 bases from J, the gap between germline ends came to 8 bases. CDR3 length: 14 residues. CDR1 and CDR2 (germline): MNHNS, SASEGT. Written as DNA, the CDR3 is TGTGCCAGCAGTGAACAGGGTCATGGAAACACCATATATTTT. This encodes CASSEQGHGNTIYF.

This chain connects TRBV18 to TRBJ1-6, with D unresolved. The germline V gene encodes CDR1 KGHSH and CDR2 LQKENI. This CDR3 spans 16 amino acids. Trimming cost V 3 bases and J 4 bases, with 13 bases left between them. The DNA of the CDR3 is TGTGCCAGCTCACCCCAGACCGCGAGATATAATTCACCCCTCCACTTT. Translating gives CASSPQTARYNSPLHF.

The chain joins TRBV3-1 (or the pseudogene TRBV3-2) to TRBJ2-3, with TRBD1 matching over 7 bases. The germline gives CDR1 LGHDT, CDR2 YNNKEL (reference sequence). This CDR3 is built from 14 residues. J lost 2 bases, V lost 3 bases, and 2 bases had no gene match. The CDR3 loop is CASSQGTATDTQYF. CDR3 DNA sequence: TGTGCCAGCAGCCAGGGGACAGCCACAGATACGCAGTATTTT.

This clone was seen more than once but under ten times. Germline is not matched at one junction end, which may reflect a read error. The chain is built from TRBV4-1 and TRBJ1-2, with 10 bases lining up with TRBD1. Germline V gene sequence: CDR1 MGHRA, CDR2 YSYEKL. This CDR3 spans 15 amino acids. CDR3 region: CASSQDKTGGNGYTF. CDR3 in DNA: TGCGCCAGCAGTCAAGATAAGACAGGGGGCAATGGCTACACCTTC.

By sample share, this clone is medium-sized (0.01 to 0.1%). The V call is TRBV4-2, the J call TRBJ2-7; 9 bases are a match to TRBD1. This CDR3 has 17 residues. In germline, CDR1 is LGHNA, CDR2 YNFKEQ. The V and J ends lost 0 bases and 1 base, in that order; junction bases with no gene match: 7. The CDR3 spells CASSQEGPGQGSYEQYF. The CDR3 nucleotides read TGTGCCAGCAGCCAAGAGGGGCCGGGACAGGGATCCTACGAGCAGTACTTC.

V and J are TRBV7-2 and TRBJ1-1; D is undetermined. The V and J ends lost 2 bases and 5 bases respectively, with 15 bases between them. The germline V gene encodes CDR1 SGHTA and CDR2 FQGNSA. The CDR3 has 15 amino acids. CDR3 amino acids: CASSLSPLGRTEAFF. For the CDR3, the DNA is TGTGCCAGCAGCTTAAGTCCGCTGGGTAGAACTGAAGCTTTCTTT. Using reference TRBV7-2 and TRBJ1-1 for the parts outside the CDR3, the full variable domain is GAGVSQSPSNKVTEKGKDVELRCDPISGHTALYWYRQSLGQGLEFLIYFQGNSAPDKSGLPSDRFSAERTGGSVSTLTIQRTQQEDSAVYLCASSLSPLGRTEAFFGQGTRLTVV.

The chain couples TRBV5-1 to TRBJ2-7; no clear D gene. Germline CDR1 SGHRS, CDR2 YFSETQ. V dropped 2 bases and J dropped 7 bases, with 13 bases sitting between them. The CDR3 has 13 amino acids. CDR3 sequence reads: CASSFSRDQEQYF. Written as DNA, the CDR3 is TGCGCCAGCAGCTTTTCTAGGGATCAGGAGCAGTACTTC. Drawing the rest from reference TRBV5-1 and TRBJ2-7, the complete variable domain is KAGVTQTPRYLIKTRGQQVTLSCSPISGHRSVSWYQQTPGQGLQFLFEYFSETQRNKGNFPGRFSGRQFSNSRSEMNVSTLELGDSALYLCASSFSRDQEQYFGPGTRLTVT.

This clone was counted a few times. The rearrangement uses TRBV9 and TRBJ1-6, with D possibly TRBD1 on 6 matching bases. Trimming cost V 6 bases and J 6 bases, with 13 bases left between them. This CDR3 is 14 amino acids long. CDR1 and CDR2 (germline): SGDLS, YYNGEE. This CDR3 is CASNRGGGNSPLHF. CDR3 coding DNA: TGTGCCAGCAACCGGGGAGGGGGTAATTCACCCCTCCACTTT.

For the CDR3, the DNA is TGTGCCAGCAGCTTTACAGGGGGCGGCACTGAAGCTTTCTTT. It codes for CASSFTGGGTEAFF. This chain joins TRBV7-2 and TRBJ1-1; 9 bases agree with TRBD1. This CDR3 is built from 14 residues. CDR1 is SGHTA, CDR2 FQGNSA, per germline. Trimming at V came to 3 bases and at J to 4 bases, leaving 3 bases not matched to a gene. Based on the CDR3 plus reference TRBV7-2 and TRBJ1-1, the full variable domain is GAGVSQSPSNKVTEKGKDVELRCDPISGHTALYWYRQSLGQGLEFLIYFQGNSAPDKSGLPSDRFSAERTGGSVSTLTIQRTQQEDSAVYLCASSFTGGGTEAFFGQGTRLTVV.